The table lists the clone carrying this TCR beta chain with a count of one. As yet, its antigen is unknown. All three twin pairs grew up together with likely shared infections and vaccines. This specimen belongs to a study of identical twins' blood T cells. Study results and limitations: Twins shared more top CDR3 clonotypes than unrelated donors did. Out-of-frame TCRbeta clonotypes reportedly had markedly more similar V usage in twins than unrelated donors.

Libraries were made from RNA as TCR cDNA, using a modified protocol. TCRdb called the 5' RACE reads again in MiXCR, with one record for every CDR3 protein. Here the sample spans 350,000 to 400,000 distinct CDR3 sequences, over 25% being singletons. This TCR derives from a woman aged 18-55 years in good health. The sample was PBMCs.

The CDR3 loop reads CASSLELTGGYEQYF. The CDR3 DNA sequence: TGCGCCAGCAGCTTGGAACTTACAGGGGGCTACGAGCAGTACTTC. V gene TRBV5-1 combines with J gene TRBJ2-7; 8 bases are shared with TRBD1. The germline V gene encodes CDR1 SGHRS and CDR2 YFSETQ. Trimming cost V 0 bases and J 3 bases; bases outside gene matches: 5. This CDR3 is built from 15 residues.